This T cell receptor (beta chain) was captured in a study of blood T cells in healthy people across ages. Germline values: CDR1 MDHEN, CDR2 SYDVKM. Trimming removed 3 bases from V and 4 bases from J, with 15 bases in between. This CDR3 spans 15 amino acids. This clonotype was counted between two and nine times. The authors ran a second PCR of roughly 7 to 11 cycles using a sample-barcoded 5' primer and a J-beta primer mix. Each CDR3 protein gets one entry after TCRdb re-called the 5' RACE reads with MiXCR. The data show roughly 800,000 distinct CDR3 sequences, 25% seen once. These same data were also listed under a study on T cells of mothers and their children. From that second work: Donation involved a few healthy Caucasian mothers and the six children that they had.

The chain carries TRBV28 and TRBJ1-2; D is undetermined. This sequence was found in a boy aged 5 to 17 in good health. The sequenced material came from blood. The CDR3 here is CASSFLFGSAYGYTF. DNA of the CDR3: TGTGCCAGCAGTTTTCTCTTCGGGTCGGCCTATGGCTACACCTTC.